This T cell receptor beta chain was recovered during a study of siplizumab effects on memory and regulatory T cells (dated by TCRdb to the late 2010s). With regard to the full study: The study examined how the anti-CD2 antibody siplizumab affects alloreactive T-cell subsets in allogeneic mixed lymphocyte reactions built from human PBMCs. Points the paper makes about the study in general: Sequences below about 10^-5 frequency were poorly captured, so only a minor fraction of alloreactive clones could be mapped to unstimulated subsets. Whether proliferating Tregs from siplizumab cultures were suppressive was not functionally confirmed. Among mappable alloreactive CD4+ clones, the Treg-derived fraction averaged around 69% with siplizumab versus approximately 27% in control reactions. Unstimulated naive T cells appeared more diverse than memory T cells, and naive cells seemed to contribute substantially to the alloresponse. Siplizumab significantly reduced the cumulative frequency of alloreactive sequences traceable to unstimulated CD4+ memory T cells. A naive or memory phenotype could not be assigned to roughly 80-97% of proliferating CD4+ or CD8+ clones.

About this clone itself: Its recognized antigen is unknown. No much larger clone is present one base from it, and per-base qualities are unavailable.

Additional sequencing covered unstimulated subsets from three donor pairs, namely CD8+ effector memory, CD4+ naive, CD8+ TEMRA, CD4+ memory and CD8+ naive. Sorted unstimulated T cells and proliferating T cells recovered from mixed lymphocyte reactions were subjected to TCRbeta CDR3 sequencing. Fresh whole blood from over 8 HLA-typed healthy donors was used to isolate PBMCs. Germline trimming amounts to 5 bases on V and 0 bases on J, with 16 as the count of junction bases outside the gene matches. The CDR3 holds 18 amino acids from the cysteine to the phenylalanine. Only CDR3 DNA remains: 54 bases, in frame from the first base. The CDR1 and CDR2 encoded by the germline V gene (reference sequence) are SEHNR and FQNEAQ. Receptor libraries were prepared by the immunoSEQ multiplex PCR assay. Each sample had 80,000 to 100,000 TCR templates assayed by the deep sequencing platform. Genomic DNA extracted from sorted T cells was the material used for TCRbeta CDR3 sequencing. In the authors' own workflow: The R programming language was used for the clonal analysis of the TCRbeta CDR3 data. Alloreactive CD4+ and CD8+ clones were defined by comparing unstimulated samples with post-reaction CFSE-low samples. Alloreactive CD4+ clones were assigned to regulatory or non-regulatory origin by matching sequences to sorted unstimulated Treg and non-Treg repertoires. TCRdb obtained this table from immuneACCESS and retained in-frame rearrangements with V and J assigned. These tables miss some clones; where compared with another copy, unresolved V genes account for less than half of the shortfall, and the remainder is unexplained. V and J calls and clone size are copied from that table; D and trimming were computed from the DNA. Counted in this sample were tens of thousands of clones; roughly 87% of them appeared once. The ten largest account for 0.35% of the sample.

The sequenced material came from naive CD8+ T cells sorted from blood. What this sample's cell subset or site label stands for: unstimulated naive T cells. The source of this sequence is a human donor in good health. Recombination linked TRBV7-9 to TRBJ2-7; the junction holds 7 bases that match TRBD2. In nucleotides, the sequence is TGTGCCAGCAGCGCCGGGGGGTTACGATCCCCTAGCTCCTACGAGCAGTACTTC. It encodes CASSAGGLRSPSSYEQYF.